The 17 T cell receptor beta chains presented below share a single source sample, sequenced in a study of T cells in Graves' hyperthyroidism and ophthalmopathy. The source material, RNA transcripts, was used to amplify TCR beta CDR3 regions. HTBI primers were the set used in a first-round RT-PCR of the TCR CDR3. TCRdb itself ran the multiplex PCR reads through MiXCR, one entry per CDR3 protein. The sample has 620,000 or so distinct CDR3 sequences; about 14% are singletons. Sequenced material: blood. These receptors were collected from a woman aged 45 to 65 with Graves' ophthalmopathy.

This clonotype has a count of ten or more. The V call is TRBV19, the J call TRBJ2-3, with a weak D call TRBD2 (6 bases). V lost 9 bases, J lost 6 bases, and 19 bases lay in between. Germline V lookup: CDR1 LNHDA, CDR2 SQIVND (reference sequence). The CDR3 is made up of 14 amino acids. The CDR3 loop is CASGTGILTDTQYF. The CDR3 nucleotides are TGTGCCAGCGGGACTGGGATACTTACGGATACGCAGTATTTT.

This clonotype was observed many times. The chain carries TRBV5-1 and TRBJ1-4, with a possible D match to TRBD1 (5 bases). Germline V gene data show CDR1 as SGHRS and CDR2 as YFSETQ. The V gene lost 2 bases and the J gene lost 3 bases, with 11 bases spanning the gap. This CDR3 is built from 15 residues. CDR3 protein: CASSFSGTSNEKLFF. The CDR3 DNA reads TGCGCCAGCAGCTTCTCCGGGACCTCTAATGAAAAACTGTTTTTT.

This clonotype was recorded many times. The chain combines TRBV30 with TRBJ2-1; TRBD2 matches at 7 bases. The trim removed 0 bases at V and 5 bases at J, leaving 4 bases unmatched. Per the germline V gene, CDR1 is GTSNPN and CDR2 is SVGIG (reference sequence). The CDR3 totals 14 residues. The CDR3 sequence: CAWSVRREDNEQFF. The CDR3 DNA is TGTGCCTGGAGTGTACGTCGGGAGGACAATGAGCAGTTCTTC.

V gene TRBV28 combines with J gene TRBJ1-5, with 9 bases matching TRBD1. Germline V CDR1 and CDR2: MDHEN, SYDVKM. J gave up 7 bases and V 3 bases, and 16 bases lay outside the gene matches. The CDR3 totals 18 residues. In nucleotides, the CDR3 is TGTGCCAGCAGTTTTAGGGAGGGCGGGACAGGGACGGGCCAGCCCCAGCATTTT. Residues: CASSFREGGTGTGQPQHF.

This clonotype was found a few times. The J gene is TRBJ2-3, the V gene TRBV12-3 or TRBV12-4, with 9 bases that match TRBD1. This CDR3 is built from 17 residues. The trim removed 2 bases at V and 2 bases at J, leaving 8 bases unmatched. The chain's CDR3 is CASSLSWGQGYTDTQYF. The CDR3 DNA follows: TGTGCCAGCAGTTTATCTTGGGGACAGGGATACACAGATACGCAGTATTTT.

This clonotype was seen repeatedly, ten times or more. V and J are TRBV20-1 and TRBJ2-3, with a weak D call TRBD2 (6 bases). V lost 6 bases, J lost 7 bases, and 20 bases lay in between. This CDR3 has 14 amino acids. CDR1 and CDR2 from the germline V gene are DFQATT and SNEGSKA (reference sequence). CDR3 protein: CSAKSGPGPHTQYF. CDR3 in DNA: TGCAGTGCAAAAAGCGGGCCTGGTCCTCATACGCAGTATTTT.

This clonotype appeared a single time. Since a much larger clone is just one base distant, this may be a read error. This chain's CDR3 is CSAGDRVKKTQYF. CDR3 bases: TGCAGTGCTGGAGATCGAGTCAAGAAGACCCAGTACTTC. This chain connects TRBV20-1 to TRBJ2-5; D is undetermined. This CDR3 has 13 residues. Germline V CDR1 and CDR2: DFQATT, SNEGSKA (reference sequence).

This clonotype was counted at least ten times. This chain links TRBV20-1 with TRBJ2-3; 9 bases map to TRBD1. The V gene's germline CDR1 is DFQATT and CDR2 SNEGSKA (reference sequence). CDR3 length equals 14 residues. The trim removed 6 bases at V and 3 bases at J, leaving 7 bases unmatched. The CDR3 is CSAEADRGTDTQYF. CDR3 nucleotides: TGCAGTGCCGAGGCTGACAGGGGGACAGATACGCAGTATTTT.

V and J are TRBV20-1 and TRBJ2-7; D tentatively fits TRBD1 or TRBD2 (5 bases each). The CDR3 length is 13 residues. Germline V gives CDR1 DFQATT, CDR2 SNEGSKA (reference sequence). V lost 5 bases to trimming and J lost 3 bases, with 14 bases between them. CDR3 bases: TGCAGTGCTGAAGGGACGTCCTTCTACGAGCAGTACTTC. This encodes CSAEGTSFYEQYF.

This chain joins TRBV5-1 and TRBJ2-1; 13 bases map to TRBD2. Germline CDR1 and CDR2: SGHRS and YFSETQ. The CDR3 extends over 18 amino acids. Trimming at V came to 5 bases and at J to 0 bases, leaving 8 bases not matched to a gene. CDR3 loop: CASRLTTSGRDSYNEQFF. The CDR3 nucleotides are TGCGCCAGCAGACTTACTACTAGCGGGAGGGACTCCTACAATGAGCAGTTCTTC.

This clonotype has ten or more counts. The V gene is TRBV20-1, the J gene TRBJ1-1; the D gene is possibly TRBD1 (5 bases). CDR1 DFQATT and CDR2 SNEGSKA come from the germline V gene (reference sequence). The length of the CDR3 is 12 residues. The V gene lost 3 bases and the J gene lost 4 bases, with 9 bases spanning the gap. CDR3 sequence: CSASAQGTEAFF. DNA of the CDR3: TGCAGTGCTAGCGCGCAGGGCACTGAAGCTTTCTTT.

This clonotype was detected ten times or more. The genes are TRBV7-9 and TRBJ2-1; no clear D gene. This CDR3 region has 13 residues. The ends were cut back, 4 bases at V and 6 bases at J, with 10 bases in the middle. The germline V gene has CDR1 SEHNR and CDR2 FQNEAQ (reference sequence). CDR3 bases: TGTGCCAGCAGCTGGAGTGGCCTCAATGAGCAGTTCTTC. Protein product: CASSWSGLNEQFF.

This clonotype was seen many times. V is TRBV7-2 and J is TRBJ2-7; D is perhaps TRBD2 (6 bases). There are 16 residues in the CDR3. The germline V and J ends were trimmed by 1 base and 0 bases, with 13 bases remaining between them. Germline values: CDR1 SGHTA, CDR2 FQGNSA. The CDR3 region has the DNA TGTGCCAGCAGCTTAGTGTTAGCGGAGAGCTCCTACGAGCAGTACTTC. It is translated as CASSLVLAESSYEQYF. Using reference TRBV7-2 and TRBJ2-7 for the parts outside the CDR3, the full variable domain is GAGVSQSPSNKVTEKGKDVELRCDPISGHTALYWYRQSLGQGLEFLIYFQGNSAPDKSGLPSDRFSAERTGGSVSTLTIQRTQQEDSAVYLCASSLVLAESSYEQYFGPGTRLTVT.

This clonotype was observed many times. In DNA form, the CDR3 reads TGCGCCAGCAGCTCCTTAGGGGACTCCGGATACTACGAGCAGTACTTC. Amino acids: CASSSLGDSGYYEQYF. The gene calls are TRBV5-1 and TRBJ2-7; weak D call: TRBD2 (6 bases). Between the trimmed V and J ends, which lost 3 bases and 3 bases, there was a span of 19 bases. The CDR3 consists of 16 residues. The germline V gene has CDR1 SGHRS and CDR2 YFSETQ.

This clonotype was counted only a few times. The rearrangement uses TRBV9 and TRBJ2-1; 9 nucleotides line up with TRBD2. The V gene end was trimmed by 3 bases and the J gene end by 10 bases; junction bases not matched to a gene: 8. The CDR3 is made up of 14 amino acids. The V gene's germline CDR1 is SGDLS and CDR2 YYNGEE. The CDR3 DNA reads TGTGCCAGCAGCGATAGCGGGAGCCCCCGCGAGCAGTTCTTC. It specifies CASSDSGSPREQFF.

This clonotype was recorded many times. The chain uses TRBV6-2 or TRBV6-3 and TRBJ1-1, with 9 bases fitting TRBD1. The CDR3 length is 14 residues. CDR1 MNHEY and CDR2 SVGEGT come from the germline V gene. The trim removed 5 bases at V and 5 bases at J, leaving 6 bases unmatched. The CDR3 loop reads CASSPGTGLTEAFF. In nucleotides, the CDR3 is TGTGCCAGCAGTCCCGGGACAGGGCTGACTGAAGCTTTCTTT.

This clonotype showed up many times. The chain is built from TRBV30 and TRBJ2-7; TRBD1 might be the D (7 bases). The V gene lost 4 bases and the J gene lost 0 bases, with 16 bases spanning the gap. The length of the CDR3 is 15 residues. Germline assignment: CDR1 GTSNPN and CDR2 SVGIG (reference sequence). The CDR3 protein is CAWNSGGTASYEQYF. In DNA, the CDR3 is TGTGCCTGGAACTCAGGGGGGACAGCCTCCTACGAGCAGTACTTC. Variable domain in full (rest from reference TRBV30 and TRBJ2-7): SQTIHQWPATLVQPVGSPLSLECTVEGTSNPNLYWYRQAAGRGLQLLFYSVGIGQISSEVPQNLSASRPQDRQFILSSKKLLLSDSGFYLCAWNSGGTASYEQYFGPGTRLTVT.